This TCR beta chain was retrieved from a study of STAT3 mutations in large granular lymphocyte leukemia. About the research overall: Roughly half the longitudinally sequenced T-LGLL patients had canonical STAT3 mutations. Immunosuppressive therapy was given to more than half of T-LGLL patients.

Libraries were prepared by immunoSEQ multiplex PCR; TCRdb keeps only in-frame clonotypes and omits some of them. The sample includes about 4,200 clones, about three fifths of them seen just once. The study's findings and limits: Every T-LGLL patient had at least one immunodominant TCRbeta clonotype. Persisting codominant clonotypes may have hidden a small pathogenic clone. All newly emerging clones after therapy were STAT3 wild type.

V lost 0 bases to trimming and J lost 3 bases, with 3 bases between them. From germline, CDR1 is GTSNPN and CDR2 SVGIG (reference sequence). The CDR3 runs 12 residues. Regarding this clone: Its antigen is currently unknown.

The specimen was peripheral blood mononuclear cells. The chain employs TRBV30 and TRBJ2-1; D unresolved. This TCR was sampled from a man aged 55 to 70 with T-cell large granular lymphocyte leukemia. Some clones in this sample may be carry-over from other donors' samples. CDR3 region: CAWSVGYNEQFF. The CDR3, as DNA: TGTGCCTGGAGTGTTGGCTACAATGAGCAGTTCTTC.